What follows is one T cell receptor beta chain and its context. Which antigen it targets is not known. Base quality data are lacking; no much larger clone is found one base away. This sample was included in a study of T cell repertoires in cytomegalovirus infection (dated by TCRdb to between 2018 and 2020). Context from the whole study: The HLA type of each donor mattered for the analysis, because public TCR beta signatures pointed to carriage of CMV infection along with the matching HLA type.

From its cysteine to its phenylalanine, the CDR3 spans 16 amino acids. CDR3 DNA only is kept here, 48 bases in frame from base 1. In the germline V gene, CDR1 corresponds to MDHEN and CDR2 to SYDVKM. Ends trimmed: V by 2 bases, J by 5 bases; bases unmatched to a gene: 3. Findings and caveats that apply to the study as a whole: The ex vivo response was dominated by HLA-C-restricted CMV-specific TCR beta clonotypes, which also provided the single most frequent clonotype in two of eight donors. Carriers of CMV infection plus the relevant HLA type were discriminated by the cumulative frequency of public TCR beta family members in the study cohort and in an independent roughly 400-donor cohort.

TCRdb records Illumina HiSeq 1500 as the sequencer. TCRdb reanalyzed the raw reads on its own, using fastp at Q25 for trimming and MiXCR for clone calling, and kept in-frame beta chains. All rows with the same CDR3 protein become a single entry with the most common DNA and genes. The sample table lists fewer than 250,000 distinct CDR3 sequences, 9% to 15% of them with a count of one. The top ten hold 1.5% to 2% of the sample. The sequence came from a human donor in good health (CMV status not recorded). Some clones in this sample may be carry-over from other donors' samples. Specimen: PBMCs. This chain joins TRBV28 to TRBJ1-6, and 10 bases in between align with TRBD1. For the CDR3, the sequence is CASSLPGQGDNSPLHF. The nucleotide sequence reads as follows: TGTGCCAGCAGTTTACCCGGACAGGGGGATAATTCACCCCTCCACTTT.